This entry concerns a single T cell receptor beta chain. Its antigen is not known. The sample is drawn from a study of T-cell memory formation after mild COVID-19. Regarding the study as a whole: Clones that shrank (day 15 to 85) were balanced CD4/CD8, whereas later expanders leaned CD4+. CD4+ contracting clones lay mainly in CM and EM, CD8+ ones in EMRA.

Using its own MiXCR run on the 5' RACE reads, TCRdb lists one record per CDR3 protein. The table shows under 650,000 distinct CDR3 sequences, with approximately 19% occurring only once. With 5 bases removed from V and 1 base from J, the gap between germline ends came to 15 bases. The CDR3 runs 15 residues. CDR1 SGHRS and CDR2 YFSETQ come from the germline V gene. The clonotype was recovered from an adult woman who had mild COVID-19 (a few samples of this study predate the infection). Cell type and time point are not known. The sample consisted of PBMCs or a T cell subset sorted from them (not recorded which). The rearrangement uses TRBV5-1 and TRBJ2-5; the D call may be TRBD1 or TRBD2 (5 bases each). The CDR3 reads CASSRFRDGQETQYF. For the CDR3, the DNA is TGCGCCAGCAGTAGATTCCGGGACGGCCAAGAGACCCAGTACTTC.